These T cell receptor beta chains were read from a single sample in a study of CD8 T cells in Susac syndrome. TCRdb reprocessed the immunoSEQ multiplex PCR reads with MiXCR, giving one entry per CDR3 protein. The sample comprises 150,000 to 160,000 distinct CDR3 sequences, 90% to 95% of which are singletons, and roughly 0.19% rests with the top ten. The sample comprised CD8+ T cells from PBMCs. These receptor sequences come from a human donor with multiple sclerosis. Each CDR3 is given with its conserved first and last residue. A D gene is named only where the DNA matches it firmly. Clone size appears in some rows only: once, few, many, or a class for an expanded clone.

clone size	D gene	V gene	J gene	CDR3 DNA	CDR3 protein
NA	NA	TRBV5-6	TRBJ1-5	TGTGCCAGCAGCGCGGGGACTTCTCAGCCCCAGCATTTT	CASSAGTSQPQHF
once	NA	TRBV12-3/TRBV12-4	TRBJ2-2	TGTGCCAGCATAGGGGGCGGGGAGCTGTTTTTT	CASIGGGELFF
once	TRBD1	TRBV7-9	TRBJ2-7	TGTGCCAGCAGCCGTGAGACAGGGGATTCCTACGAGCAGTACTTC	CASSRETGDSYEQYF
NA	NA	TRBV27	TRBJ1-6	TGTGCCAGCAGCCCCTGGGAGGGCTCCTATAATTCACCCCTCCACTTT	CASSPWEGSYNSPLHF
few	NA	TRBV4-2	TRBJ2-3	TGTGCCAGCAGCCAAGAGCGGCTTGACACAGATACGCAGTATTTT	CASSQERLDTDTQYF
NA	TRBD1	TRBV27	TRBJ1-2	TGTGCCAGCAGAACCGGACAGGGGGTTGACTATGGCTACACCTTC	CASRTGQGVDYGYTF
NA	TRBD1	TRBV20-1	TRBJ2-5	TGCAGTGCTAGAGAAACCAGGGACAGGAGGCAAAACTTC	CSARETRDRRQNF
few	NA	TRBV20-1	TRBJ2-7	TGCAGTGCTAGAGATCGGGCAGACTACGAGCAGTACTTC	CSARDRADYEQYF
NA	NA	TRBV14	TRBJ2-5	TGTGCCAGCAGCCAGACAAGGTGGGGGCGCGGAGAGACCCAGTACTTC	CASSQTRWGRGETQYF
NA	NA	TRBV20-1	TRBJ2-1	TGCAGTGCTATAGCGGAGGCCTACAATGAGCAGTTCTTC	CSAIAEAYNEQFF
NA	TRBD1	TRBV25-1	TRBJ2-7	TGTGCCAGCAGTGGGGGGGACAGGAGATCCTACGAGCAGTACTTC	CASSGGDRRSYEQYF
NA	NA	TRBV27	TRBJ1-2	TGTGCCAGCAGTTTGTCCGCTAACTATGGCTACACCTTC	CASSLSANYGYTF
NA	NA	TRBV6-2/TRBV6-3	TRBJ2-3	TGTGCCAGCAGTTACAACGCCCGTCGGGGGGCGGATACGCAGTATTTT	CASSYNARRGADTQYF
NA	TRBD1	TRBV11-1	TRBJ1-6	TGTGCCAGCAGCCGGACAGGGAATAATTCACCCCTCCACTTT	CASSRTGNNSPLHF
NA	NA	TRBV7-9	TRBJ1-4	TGTGCCAGCAGCCCAGGGTCGGCTAATGAAAAACTGTTTTTT	CASSPGSANEKLFF
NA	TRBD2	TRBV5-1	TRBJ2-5	TGCGCCAGCAGCCCACTCGGGGGGCAAGAGACCCAGTACTTC	CASSPLGGQETQYF
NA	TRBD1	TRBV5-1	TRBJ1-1	TGCGCCAGCAGCTTGATGAAGATGGACAGGGGGACTCACACTGAAGCTTTCTTT	CASSLMKMDRGTHTEAFF
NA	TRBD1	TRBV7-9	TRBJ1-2	TGTGCCAGCAGAACAGGGGAGAACTATGGCTACACCTTC	CASRTGENYGYTF
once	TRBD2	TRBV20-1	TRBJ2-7	TGCAGTGCCGCCCGGGGGGACGAGCAGTACTTC	CSAARGDEQYF
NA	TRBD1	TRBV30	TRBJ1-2	TGTGCCTGGAGTCCAGGACAGGCGAAAGGCTACACCTTC	CAWSPGQAKGYTF
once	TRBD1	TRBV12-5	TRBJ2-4	TGTGCTAGTGGTCCATCAACAGAGGGGGCGAGAGCCAAAAACATTCAGTACTTC	CASGPSTEGARAKNIQYF
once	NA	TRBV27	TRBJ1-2	TGTGCCAGCACTGGAGGTTCTTGGGATGGCTACACCTTC	CASTGGSWDGYTF
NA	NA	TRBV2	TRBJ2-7	TGTGCCAGCATACGCGGGTCTGGAGAGCAGTACTTC	CASIRGSGEQYF
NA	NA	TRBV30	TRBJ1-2	TGTGCCTGGAGCCCCGAGGGGGGTTTTAGTGGCTACACCTTC	CAWSPEGGFSGYTF
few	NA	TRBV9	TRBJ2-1	TGTGCCAGCAGCGTAGAGGGTGAGCAGTTCTTC	CASSVEGEQFF
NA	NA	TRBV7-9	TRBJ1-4	TGTGCCAGCAGCTCTCCAGGGATCACTAATGAAAAACTGTTTTTT	CASSSPGITNEKLFF
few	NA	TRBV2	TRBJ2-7	TGTGCCAGCAGTGAAGGCTACGAGCAGTACTTC	CASSEGYEQYF
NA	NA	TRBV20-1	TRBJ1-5	TGCAGTGTAGAGTCGGGGTTTAATCAGCCCCAGCATTTT	CSVESGFNQPQHF
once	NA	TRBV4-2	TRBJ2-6	TGTGCCAGCAGCCCCTCCACTACCTCTGGGGCCAACGTCCTGACTTTC	CASSPSTTSGANVLTF